The T cell receptor beta chain described here comes from a study of T cells in Graves' hyperthyroidism and ophthalmopathy. This clonotype was detected many times. Template material for amplifying TCR beta CDR3 regions consisted of RNA transcripts. A first-round RT-PCR of the TCR CDR3 used the HTBI primer set. MiXCR, run by TCRdb on the multiplex PCR reads, gives a single entry per CDR3 protein. The sample contains over 300,000 distinct CDR3 sequences, about 15% of which appear only once. The V gene's germline CDR1 is SGHAT and CDR2 FQDESV (reference sequence). This CDR3 region has 16 residues. V was cut by 4 bases and J by 4 bases, with 20 bases left in between.

The clonotype was recovered from a woman aged 55-70 years with Graves' hyperthyroidism. This chain links TRBV11-1 with TRBJ2-7, with D tentatively TRBD2 (7 bases). Sequenced input: blood. The CDR3 nucleotides are TGTGCCAGCAGCTCCTCCGTCTGGGGGCGGGAGTACGAGCAGTACTTC. Translated, it gives CASSSSVWGREYEQYF.